This is a list of T cell receptor beta chains from one sample in a study of graft-versus-host responses after intestinal transplantation. Generated by immunoSEQ multiplex PCR, the TCRdb table keeps only in-frame clones and is missing some. The repertoire includes some 14,000 clones, approximately 87% of them detected once, and about 6.3% sits in the top ten. This specimen consisted of bone marrow, obtained nearly 130 days after intestinal transplantation. Receptors originate from a human patient who received an intestinal transplant, so some T cells may come from the graft donor. Both conserved end residues are part of each CDR3. Each record gives: clone size, J gene, V gene, D gene, CDR3 protein, CDR3 DNA. A D gene is named only where the DNA matches it firmly. The size field is filled for only some rows; it gives once, few, many or a size class.

NA	TRBJ2-3	TRBV28	NA	CASSFLGVTQYF	TGTGCCAGCAGTTTCCTGGGGGTCACGCAGTATTTT
NA	TRBJ1-1	TRBV7-3	NA	CASSLDRNTEAFF	TGTGCCAGCAGCTTGGACAGGAACACTGAAGCTTTCTTT
NA	TRBJ2-3	TRBV7-3	NA	CASSLRAGGKWGTDTQYF	TGTGCCAGCAGCTTAAGAGCGGGCGGAAAATGGGGCACAGATACGCAGTATTTT
NA	TRBJ1-6	TRBV7-3	NA	CASSLTGGYNSPLHF	TGTGCCAGCAGCTTAACAGGGGGCTATAATTCACCCCTCCACTTT
NA	TRBJ2-7	TRBV5-6	NA	CASSLGDTLDEQYF	TGTGCCAGCAGCTTGGGGGACACCTTGGACGAGCAGTACTTC
NA	TRBJ2-1	TRBV2	TRBD2	CASSELAGDKNEQFF	TGTGCCAGCAGTGAACTAGCGGGAGATAAGAATGAGCAGTTCTTC
NA	TRBJ1-6	TRBV28	TRBD1	CASSTLWGQGRSPLHF	TGTGCCAGCAGTACCTTATGGGGACAGGGCCGCTCACCCCTCCACTTT
NA	TRBJ1-1	TRBV2	NA	CASAPIGKLANTEAFF	TGTGCCAGCGCCCCGATAGGGAAGCTAGCGAACACTGAAGCTTTCTTT
NA	TRBJ2-3	TRBV12-5	TRBD2	CASGSGGSTDTQYF	TGTGCTAGTGGTTCGGGAGGATCCACAGATACGCAGTATTTT
NA	TRBJ2-7	TRBV5-4	TRBD2	CASSSGLAGYEQYF	TGTGCCAGCAGCTCGGGACTAGCGGGCTACGAGCAGTACTTC
NA	TRBJ2-7	TRBV4-1	TRBD2	CASSQDAGGYYEQYF	TGCGCCAGCAGCCAAGATGCGGGAGGTTACTACGAGCAGTACTTC
NA	TRBJ2-7	TRBV19	NA	CASLVGGWAINHYEQYF	TGTGCCAGTTTAGTAGGGGGGTGGGCTATTAACCACTACGAGCAGTACTTC
medium-sized	TRBJ2-7	TRBV5-4	TRBD1	CASSLDRGVYEQYF	TGTGCCAGCAGCTTGGACAGGGGGGTCTACGAGCAGTACTTC
NA	TRBJ2-7	TRBV5-6	TRBD2	CASSFTLGREWGQEQYF	TGTGCCAGCAGCTTTACGTTGGGGCGGGAGTGGGGTCAGGAGCAGTACTTC
NA	TRBJ2-1	TRBV4-1	NA	CASSPLRSGVGANEQFF	TGCGCCAGCAGCCCCCTAAGATCAGGGGTGGGTGCCAATGAGCAGTTCTTC
NA	TRBJ2-3	TRBV19	TRBD2	CASSTYIAGGGTDTQYF	TGTGCCAGTAGTACCTATATAGCGGGAGGAGGCACAGATACGCAGTATTTT
NA	TRBJ2-2	TRBV29-1	NA	CSVLQDANTGELFF	TGCAGCGTGCTACAGGACGCGAACACCGGGGAGCTGTTTTTT
NA	TRBJ1-2	TRBV2	NA	CASSEIPRGENGYTF	TGTGCCAGCAGTGAAATCCCCCGGGGGGAGAATGGCTACACCTTC
NA	TRBJ2-3	TRBV11-3	TRBD1	CASSLDGTEYTDTQYF	TGTGCCAGCAGCTTAGATGGGACAGAATACACAGATACGCAGTATTTT
NA	TRBJ2-1	TRBV19	NA	CASSIARFPRRGYNEQFF	TGTGCCAGTAGTATTGCCCGCTTCCCTAGGAGGGGTTACAATGAGCAGTTCTTC
once	TRBJ2-7	TRBV7-8	TRBD1	CASGFTRGQVSRGPGYEQYF	TGTGCCAGCGGCTTCACCCGTGGACAGGTATCGCGCGGGCCAGGGTACGAGCAGTACTTC
NA	TRBJ1-1	TRBV9	NA	CASSVGATVAEAFF	TGTGCCAGCAGCGTAGGGGCGACCGTGGCTGAAGCTTTCTTT
NA	TRBJ2-5	TRBV7-9	TRBD2	CASSRLAGGQETQYF	TGTGCCAGCAGCAGACTAGCGGGAGGCCAAGAGACCCAGTACTTC
NA	TRBJ2-7	TRBV6-1	NA	CASSEEDPSSYEQYF	TGTGCCAGCAGTGAAGAAGATCCGAGCTCCTACGAGCAGTACTTC
NA	TRBJ2-2	TRBV6-5	TRBD1	CASRRGPNTGELFF	TGTGCCAGCAGGAGGGGGCCGAACACCGGGGAGCTGTTTTTT
few	TRBJ1-1	TRBV28	TRBD1	CASSPTGAGDTEAFF	TGTGCCAGCAGCCCAACAGGGGCGGGCGACACTGAAGCTTTCTTT
NA	TRBJ2-7	TRBV9	TRBD2	CASSVAPLDSGAKYEQYF	TGTGCCAGCAGCGTAGCTCCGCTCGATAGCGGGGCTAAATACGAGCAGTACTTC
NA	TRBJ1-4	TRBV5-1	NA	CASSYQENEKLFF	TGCGCCAGCAGCTATCAGGAGAATGAAAAACTGTTTTTT
NA	TRBJ1-4	TRBV6-6	NA	CASSYSQSTNEKLFF	TGTGCCAGCAGTTACTCGCAGTCAACTAATGAAAAACTGTTTTTT
NA	TRBJ2-7	TRBV6-5	NA	CASSYSITYEQYF	TGTGCCAGCAGTTACTCGATTACCTACGAGCAGTACTTC
NA	TRBJ2-7	TRBV7-8	TRBD2	CASSVSLGTSQGEQYF	TGTGCCAGCAGCGTATCTCTGGGGACTAGCCAGGGAGAGCAGTACTTC
few	TRBJ2-2	TRBV10-3	NA	CAIAQGGPTNTGELFF	TGTGCCATCGCCCAGGGGGGGCCCACGAACACCGGGGAGCTGTTTTTT
NA	TRBJ2-7	TRBV6-1	TRBD1	CASSEVRDRGRGQYF	TGTGCCAGCAGTGAAGTGAGGGACAGGGGTAGAGGGCAGTACTTC
NA	TRBJ2-6	TRBV5-1	NA	CASSLDNSGANVLTF	TGCGCCAGCAGCTTGGACAACTCTGGGGCCAACGTCCTGACTTTC
NA	TRBJ1-4	TRBV6-1	NA	CASSEYTGTNEKLFF	TGTGCCAGCAGTGAATATACGGGAACTAATGAAAAACTGTTTTTT
once	TRBJ2-7	TRBV7-9	NA	CASSLMGGKAYEQYF	TGTGCCAGCAGCTTAATGGGGGGTAAAGCCTACGAGCAGTACTTC
NA	TRBJ1-1	TRBV19	NA	CASSLGTKNTEAFF	TGTGCCAGTAGTCTGGGGACAAAGAACACTGAAGCTTTCTTT
once	TRBJ1-2	TRBV7-9	NA	CASSLGGEGYTF	TGTGCCAGCAGCTTAGGTGGCGAAGGCTACACCTTC
NA	TRBJ2-1	TRBV5-6	TRBD2	CASSLGLAAYNEQFF	TGTGCCAGCAGCTTGGGACTAGCGGCCTACAATGAGCAGTTCTTC
NA	TRBJ2-7	TRBV29-1	NA	CSVGFTSYEQYF	TGCAGCGTTGGGTTTACCTCCTACGAGCAGTACTTC
NA	TRBJ2-1	TRBV6-4	TRBD1	CASSERQGANEQFF	TGTGCCAGCAGTGAGCGACAGGGGGCAAATGAGCAGTTCTTC
NA	TRBJ2-6	TRBV5-1	TRBD2	CASSTGLISSGANVLTF	TGCGCCAGCAGCACGGGACTAATCAGCTCTGGGGCCAACGTCCTGACTTTC
NA	TRBJ1-6	TRBV19	NA	CASSRTSYNSPLHF	TGTGCCAGTAGTAGGACCTCCTATAATTCACCCCTCCACTTT
once	TRBJ2-7	TRBV19	NA	CASSITQDNYEQYF	TGTGCCAGTAGTATAACCCAAGATAACTACGAGCAGTACTTC
NA	TRBJ2-2	TRBV4-2	NA	CASSQERYTGELFF	TGTGCCAGCAGCCAAGAGCGATACACCGGGGAGCTGTTTTTT
NA	TRBJ2-7	TRBV28	TRBD1	CASSPGQELYEQYF	TGTGCCAGCAGTCCGGGACAGGAACTCTACGAGCAGTACTTC
NA	TRBJ1-5	TRBV19	TRBD1	CASSYRGRWRIQPQHF	TGTGCCAGTAGTTACAGGGGAAGGTGGAGGATTCAGCCCCAGCATTTT
NA	TRBJ2-7	TRBV27	NA	CASSRRTGTSIGEQYF	TGTGCCAGCAGCCGTAGGACCGGGACTTCTATCGGCGAGCAGTACTTC
NA	TRBJ1-2	TRBV29-1	TRBD1	CSVVGQGDGYTF	TGCAGCGTCGTGGGACAGGGGGATGGCTACACCTTC
NA	TRBJ2-2	TRBV5-4	TRBD1	CASSLIRTGSTGELFF	TGTGCCAGCAGCTTGATCCGGACAGGGTCCACCGGGGAGCTGTTTTTT
NA	TRBJ2-7	TRBV19	TRBD2	CASSKGLATVYEQYF	TGTGCCAGTAGTAAAGGACTAGCGACGGTCTACGAGCAGTACTTC
NA	TRBJ2-1	TRBV9	TRBD2	CASSAGASGRYNEQFF	TGTGCCAGCAGCGCCGGGGCTAGCGGGAGGTACAATGAGCAGTTCTTC
NA	TRBJ1-6	TRBV28	NA	CASSLGSSSYNSPLHF	TGTGCCAGCAGTTTAGGGTCAAGCTCCTATAATTCACCCCTCCACTTT
NA	TRBJ2-7	TRBV19	TRBD2	CASSIAGGTSYEQYF	TGTGCCAGTAGTATCGCGGGAGGGACCTCCTACGAGCAGTACTTC